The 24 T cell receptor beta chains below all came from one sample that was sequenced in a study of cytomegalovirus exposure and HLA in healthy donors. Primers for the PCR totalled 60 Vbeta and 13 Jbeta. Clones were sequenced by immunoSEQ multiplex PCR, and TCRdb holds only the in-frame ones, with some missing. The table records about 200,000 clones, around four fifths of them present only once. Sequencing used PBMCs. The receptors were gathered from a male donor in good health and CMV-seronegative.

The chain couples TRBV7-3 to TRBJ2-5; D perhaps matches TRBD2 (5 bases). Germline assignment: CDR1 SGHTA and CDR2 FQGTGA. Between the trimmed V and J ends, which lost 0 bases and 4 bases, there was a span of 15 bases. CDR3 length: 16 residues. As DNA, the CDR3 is TGTGCCAGCAGCTTAACAGCAGGAGGCGGAGGAGAGACCCAGTACTTC. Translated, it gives CASSLTAGGGGETQYF. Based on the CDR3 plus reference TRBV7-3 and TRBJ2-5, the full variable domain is GAGVSQTPSNKVTEKGKYVELRCDPISGHTALYWYRQSLGQGPEFLIYFQGTGAADDSGLPNDRFFAVRPEGSVSTLKIQRTERGDSAVYLCASSLTAGGGGETQYFGPGTRLLVL.

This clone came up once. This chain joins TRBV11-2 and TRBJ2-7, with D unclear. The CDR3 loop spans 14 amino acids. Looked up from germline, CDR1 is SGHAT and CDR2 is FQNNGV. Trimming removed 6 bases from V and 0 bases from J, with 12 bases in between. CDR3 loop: CASSLDQVSYEQYF. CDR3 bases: TGTGCCAGCAGTTTGGATCAGGTCTCCTACGAGCAGTACTTC. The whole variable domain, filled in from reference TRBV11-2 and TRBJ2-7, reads EAGVAQSPRYKIIEKRQSVAFWCNPISGHATLYWYQQILGQGPKLLIQFQNNGVVDDSQLPKDRFSAERLKGVDSTLKIQPAKLEDSAVYLCASSLDQVSYEQYFGPGTRLTVT.

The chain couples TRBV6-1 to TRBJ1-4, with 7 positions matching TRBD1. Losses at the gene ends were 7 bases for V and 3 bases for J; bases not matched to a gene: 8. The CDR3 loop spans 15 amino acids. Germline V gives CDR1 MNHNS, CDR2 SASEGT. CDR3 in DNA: TGTGCCAGCATTACAGGGGCGAGGGCTAATGAAAAACTGTTTTTT. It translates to CASITGARANEKLFF.

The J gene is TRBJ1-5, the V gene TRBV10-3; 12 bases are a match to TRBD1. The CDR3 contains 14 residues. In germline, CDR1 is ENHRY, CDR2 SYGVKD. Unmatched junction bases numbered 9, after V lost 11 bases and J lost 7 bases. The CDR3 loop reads CASKGQGAYQPQHF. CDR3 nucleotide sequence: TGTGCCTCTAAGGGACAGGGGGCGTACCAGCCCCAGCATTTT.

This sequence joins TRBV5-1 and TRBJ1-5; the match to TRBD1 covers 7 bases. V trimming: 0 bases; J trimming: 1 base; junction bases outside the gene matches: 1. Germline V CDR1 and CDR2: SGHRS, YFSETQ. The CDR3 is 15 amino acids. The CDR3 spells CASSLGGGSNQPQHF. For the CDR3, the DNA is TGCGCCAGCAGCTTGGGAGGGGGCAGCAATCAGCCCCAGCATTTT.

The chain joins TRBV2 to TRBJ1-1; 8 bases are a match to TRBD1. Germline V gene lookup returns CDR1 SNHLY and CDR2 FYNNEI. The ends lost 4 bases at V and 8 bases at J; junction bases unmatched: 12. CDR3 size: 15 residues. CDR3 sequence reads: CASSVDRVRAREAFF. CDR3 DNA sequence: TGTGCCAGCAGTGTGGACAGGGTACGGGCCCGAGAAGCTTTCTTT.

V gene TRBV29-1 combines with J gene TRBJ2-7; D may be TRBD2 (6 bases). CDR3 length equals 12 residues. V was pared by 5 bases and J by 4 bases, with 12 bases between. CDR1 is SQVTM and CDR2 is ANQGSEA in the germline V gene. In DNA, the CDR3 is TGCAGCGTTAGTGTGGAGGGATACGAGCAGTACTTC. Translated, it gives CSVSVEGYEQYF.

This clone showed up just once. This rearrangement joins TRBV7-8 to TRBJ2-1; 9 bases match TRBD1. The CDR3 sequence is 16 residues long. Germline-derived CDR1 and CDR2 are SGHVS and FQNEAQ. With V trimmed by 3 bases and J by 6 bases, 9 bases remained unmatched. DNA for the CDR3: TGTGCCAGCAGCTTGGGGGGACAGGGCGCCCTCAATGAGCAGTTCTTC. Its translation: CASSLGGQGALNEQFF.

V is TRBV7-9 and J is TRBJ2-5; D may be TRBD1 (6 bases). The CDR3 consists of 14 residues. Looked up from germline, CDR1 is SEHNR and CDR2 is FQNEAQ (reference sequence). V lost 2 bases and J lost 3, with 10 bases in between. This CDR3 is CASSLYRVEETQYF. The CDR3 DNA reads TGTGCCAGCAGCTTATACAGGGTGGAAGAGACCCAGTACTTC.

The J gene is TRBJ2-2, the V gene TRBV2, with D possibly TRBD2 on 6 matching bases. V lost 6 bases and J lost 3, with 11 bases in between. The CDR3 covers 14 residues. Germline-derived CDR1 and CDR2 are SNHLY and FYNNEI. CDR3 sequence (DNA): TGTGCCAGCAGCGGTAGGGAGGACACCGGGGAGCTGTTTTTT. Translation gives CASSGREDTGELFF.

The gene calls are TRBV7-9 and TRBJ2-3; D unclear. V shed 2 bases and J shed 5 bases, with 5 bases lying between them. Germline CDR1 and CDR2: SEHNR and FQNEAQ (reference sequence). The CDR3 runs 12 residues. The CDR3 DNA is TGTGCCAGCAGCTTATCCCAAGATACGCAGTATTTT. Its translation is CASSLSQDTQYF.

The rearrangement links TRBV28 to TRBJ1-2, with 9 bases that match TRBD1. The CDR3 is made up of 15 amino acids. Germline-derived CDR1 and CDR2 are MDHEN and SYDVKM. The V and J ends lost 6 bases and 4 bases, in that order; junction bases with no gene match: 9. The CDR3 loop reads CASRIPGQGGYGYTF. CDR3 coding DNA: TGTGCCAGCAGAATCCCGGGACAGGGCGGCTATGGCTACACCTTC.

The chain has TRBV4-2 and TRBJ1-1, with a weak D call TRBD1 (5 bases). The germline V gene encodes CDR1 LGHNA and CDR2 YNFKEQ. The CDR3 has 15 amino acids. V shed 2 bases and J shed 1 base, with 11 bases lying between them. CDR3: CASSQTGISNTEAFF. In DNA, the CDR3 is TGTGCCAGCAGCCAAACAGGAATATCGAACACTGAAGCTTTCTTT.

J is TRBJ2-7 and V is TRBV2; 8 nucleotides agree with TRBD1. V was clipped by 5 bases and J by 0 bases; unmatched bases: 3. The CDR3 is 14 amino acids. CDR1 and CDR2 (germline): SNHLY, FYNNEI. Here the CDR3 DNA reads TGTGCCAGCAGTTGGACAGGGAGCTCCTACGAGCAGTACTTC. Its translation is CASSWTGSSYEQYF.

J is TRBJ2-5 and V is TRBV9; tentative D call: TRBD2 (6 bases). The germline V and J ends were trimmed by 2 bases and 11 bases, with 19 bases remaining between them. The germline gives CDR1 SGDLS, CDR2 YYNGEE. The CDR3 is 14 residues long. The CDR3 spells CASSVDSHSREQYF. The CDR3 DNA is TGTGCCAGCAGCGTTGACAGTCATTCACGGGAGCAGTACTTC.

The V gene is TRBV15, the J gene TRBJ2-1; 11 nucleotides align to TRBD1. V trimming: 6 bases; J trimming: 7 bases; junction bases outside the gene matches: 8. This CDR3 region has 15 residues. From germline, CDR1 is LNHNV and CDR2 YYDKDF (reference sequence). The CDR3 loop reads CATRPSGQGGNEQFF. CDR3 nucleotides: TGTGCCACCAGACCTTCGGGACAGGGGGGAAATGAGCAGTTCTTC.

The CDR3 protein is CASSRKGGDNEQFF. As DNA, the CDR3 is TGCGCCAGCAGTAGGAAGGGGGGGGACAATGAGCAGTTCTTC. The V and J genes are TRBV23-1 and TRBJ2-1; D perhaps matches TRBD2 (7 bases). TRBV23-1 is identified as an open reading frame with a role that is uncertain. V gave up 5 bases and J gave up 5 bases, with 13 bases separating them. There are 14 residues in the CDR3.

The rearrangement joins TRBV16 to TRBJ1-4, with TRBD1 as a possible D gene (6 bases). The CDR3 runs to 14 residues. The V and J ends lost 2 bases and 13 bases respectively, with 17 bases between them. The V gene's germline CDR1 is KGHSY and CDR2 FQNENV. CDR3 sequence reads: CASSQGQSSNGLFF. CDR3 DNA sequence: TGTGCCAGCAGCCAAGGACAGAGCTCGAACGGACTGTTTTTT.

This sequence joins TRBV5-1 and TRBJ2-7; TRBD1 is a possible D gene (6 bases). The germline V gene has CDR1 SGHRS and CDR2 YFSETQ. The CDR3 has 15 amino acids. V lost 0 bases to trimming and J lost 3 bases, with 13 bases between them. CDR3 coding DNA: TGCGCCAGCAGCTTGGGGGCAGGGGATGTCTACGAGCAGTACTTC. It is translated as CASSLGAGDVYEQYF.

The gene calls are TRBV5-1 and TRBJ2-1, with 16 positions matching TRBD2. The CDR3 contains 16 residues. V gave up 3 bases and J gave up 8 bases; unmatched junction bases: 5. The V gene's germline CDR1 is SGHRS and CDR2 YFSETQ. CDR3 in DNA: TGCGCCAGCAGCTGGGGACTAGCGGGAGGGCCCCATGAGCAGTTCTTC. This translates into CASSWGLAGGPHEQFF.

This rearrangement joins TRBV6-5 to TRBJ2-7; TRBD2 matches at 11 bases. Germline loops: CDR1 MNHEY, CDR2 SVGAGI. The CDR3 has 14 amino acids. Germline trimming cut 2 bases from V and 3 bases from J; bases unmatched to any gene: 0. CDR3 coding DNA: TGTGCCAGCAGTTACGGGACTAGCGGCTACGAGCAGTACTTC. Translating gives CASSYGTSGYEQYF.

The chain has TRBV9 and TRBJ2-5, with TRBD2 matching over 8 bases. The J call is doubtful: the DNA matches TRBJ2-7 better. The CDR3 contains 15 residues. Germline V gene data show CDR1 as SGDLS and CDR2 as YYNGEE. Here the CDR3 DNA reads TGTGCCAGCAGCGTAGGGCTAGCGGGCTCCTACGAGCAGTACTTC. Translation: CASSVGLAGSYEQYF.

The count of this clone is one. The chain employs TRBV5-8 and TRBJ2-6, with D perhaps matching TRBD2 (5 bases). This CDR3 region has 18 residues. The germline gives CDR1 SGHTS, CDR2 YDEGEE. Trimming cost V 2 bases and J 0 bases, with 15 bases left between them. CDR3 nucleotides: TGTGCCAGCAGCTTCGGACCGAGGGCCTTCTCTGGGGCCAACGTCCTGACTTTC. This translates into CASSFGPRAFSGANVLTF.

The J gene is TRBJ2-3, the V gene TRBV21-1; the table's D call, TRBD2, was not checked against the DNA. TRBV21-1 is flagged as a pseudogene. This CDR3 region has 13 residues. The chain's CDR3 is CASRLAGTDTQYF. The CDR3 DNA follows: TGTGCCAGCAGGCTAGCGGGAACAGATACGCAGTATTTT.